This entry lists 10 T cell receptor beta chains sequenced from one sample in a study of shared clonotypes between healthy human individuals. CD45RO-negative, CCR7-positively selected cells formed the naive CD8 fraction, excluding terminally differentiated effector memory CD45RA+ cells. Libraries were prepared by immunoSEQ multiplex PCR; TCRdb keeps only in-frame clonotypes and omits some of them. Counted here are about 2 million clones, 85% to 95% occurring once; the ten biggest clones make up around 1.2%. The specimen sequenced was naive CD8+ T cells sorted from blood. These receptors originate from a man between 18 and 35 years old in good health.

This chain joins TRBV7-5 and TRBJ2-5; the listed D gene, TRBD1, was not tested against the DNA. TRBV7-5 represents a pseudogene. The CDR3 is 15 amino acids. The DNA for the CDR3 is TGTGCCAGAAGCCCATATTCGACAGAACAAGAGACCCAGTACTTC. It is translated as CARSPYSTEQETQYF.

The chain couples TRBV7-8 to TRBJ2-7, with D unclear. V was trimmed by 1 base and J by 2 bases, leaving 9 bases between them. The CDR3 consists of 14 residues. Germline values: CDR1 SGHVS, CDR2 FQNEAQ. As DNA, the CDR3 is TGTGCCAGCAGCTTAGTCGACGCCACCTACGAGCAGTACTTC. This gives the protein CASSLVDATYEQYF.

J is TRBJ2-7 and V is TRBV6-1; TRBD2 matches at 7 bases. Germline V gives CDR1 MNHNS, CDR2 SASEGT. The CDR3 is 15 amino acids. The junction had 8 bases not matched to a gene; V was cut back by 3 bases and J by 3 bases. The CDR3 is CASSDWSSGGYEQYF. The CDR3 coding sequence is TGTGCCAGCAGTGATTGGTCTAGCGGAGGCTACGAGCAGTACTTC.

V gene TRBV7-9 combines with J gene TRBJ1-4; tentatively, D is TRBD1 (6 bases). CDR1 is SEHNR and CDR2 is FQNEAQ in the germline V gene (reference sequence). Trimming pared 5 bases from V and 8 bases from J, leaving 18 bases between. The CDR3 consists of 15 residues. CDR3 coding DNA: TGTGCCAGCAGCCCGCCCCGGGGGGCGGTAGAAAAACTGTTTTTT. Translation: CASSPPRGAVEKLFF.

This clone was found once. V and J are TRBV6-5 and TRBJ2-7; D may be TRBD1 (6 bases). The ends were cut back, 5 bases at V and 0 bases at J, with 14 bases in the middle. Germline V gene lookup returns CDR1 MNHEY and CDR2 SVGAGI. The CDR3 consists of 15 residues. The DNA of the CDR3 is TGTGCCAGCAGTACAACGGACAGTAGCTCCTACGAGCAGTACTTC. This translates into CASSTTDSSSYEQYF.

The chain links TRBV6-1 to TRBJ2-1; unclear D gene. V lost 6 bases and J lost 6, with 9 bases in between. Germline V gene sequence: CDR1 MNHNS, CDR2 SASEGT. The CDR3 consists of 12 residues. The CDR3 region has the DNA TGTGCCAGCAGCGAGGACGGCAATGAGCAGTTCTTC. Its protein product is CASSEDGNEQFF.

V usage is TRBV9 and J usage is TRBJ2-7; 7 bases align to TRBD2. CDR1 and CDR2 (germline): SGDLS, YYNGEE. V gave up 0 bases and J gave up 3 bases; unmatched junction bases: 6. The CDR3 is 15 amino acids. CDR3 amino acids: CASSVGSSGLYEQYF. The CDR3 DNA sequence: TGTGCCAGCAGCGTAGGGAGTAGCGGGCTCTACGAGCAGTACTTC. Full variable domain (outside the CDR3, taken from reference TRBV9 and TRBJ2-7): DSGVTQTPKHLITATGQRVTLRCSPRSGDLSVYWYQQSLDQGLQFLIQYYNGEERAKGNILERFSAQQFPDLHSELNLSSLELGDSALYFCASSVGSSGLYEQYFGPGTRLTVT.

The chain carries TRBV27 and TRBJ2-2; D gene ambiguous. The CDR3 totals 12 residues. V was shortened by 6 bases and J by 7 bases, with 9 bases between the two germline ends. Germline lookup yields CDR1 MNHEY and CDR2 SMNVEV (reference sequence). In DNA form, the CDR3 reads TGTGCCAGCAGCCTGGGGAACGGGGAGCTGTTTTTT. Translating it yields CASSLGNGELFF.

V is TRBV4-3 and J is TRBJ2-7; unclear D gene. Germline CDR1 LGHNA, CDR2 YSLEER. Trimming stripped 1 base from V and 3 bases from J, with 13 bases between. CDR3 size: 15 residues. Here the CDR3 reads CASSQGTVALYEQYF. As DNA, the CDR3 is TGCGCCAGCAGCCAAGGGACGGTGGCCCTCTACGAGCAGTACTTC.

This chain connects TRBV7-8 to TRBJ2-5; no clear D gene. Germline V CDR1 and CDR2: SGHVS, FQNEAQ. The CDR3 runs 13 residues. V was pared by 10 bases and J by 1 base, with 13 bases between. The CDR3 region is CAIQNPAQETQYF. The DNA of the CDR3 is TGTGCCATACAAAATCCGGCCCAAGAGACCCAGTACTTC. The variable domain in full, with the rest retrieved from reference TRBV7-8 and TRBJ2-5, is GAGVSQSPRYKVAKRGQDVALRCDPISGHVSLFWYQQALGQGPEFLTYFQNEAQLDKSGLPSDRFFAERPEGSVSTLKIQRTQQEDSAVYLCAIQNPAQETQYFGPGTRLLVL.